Sequencing of this T cell receptor beta chain was carried out in a study of cytomegalovirus exposure and HLA in healthy donors. Study in general: Researchers previously reported finding fewer than 140 million unique TCR beta sequences from some 180 million T cells. Genetic ancestry analysis placed under 90% of the 398 donors that were genotyped in the Caucasian-associated cluster. Study conclusions and caveats: Cytomegalovirus-associated status was assigned to 164 TCR beta chains.

This clone came up a few times. Its antigen is not known. Primers for the PCR totalled 60 Vbeta and 13 Jbeta. The protocol was immunoSEQ multiplex PCR, while the TCRdb copy is restricted to in-frame clones and leaves out a portion. In the table there are over 150,000 clones, over 65% of which are singletons. The source of this sequence is an older woman in good health and CMV-seropositive. Specimen: PBMCs.

CDR3 sequence reads: CASSARPGRDNSPLHF. In nucleotides, the CDR3 is TGTGCCAGCAGTGCCCGACCCGGGAGAGATAATTCACCCCTCCACTTT. This rearrangement joins TRBV7-6 to TRBJ1-6; no firm D call. The CDR3 is 16 residues long. Per germline, CDR1 SGHVS and CDR2 FNYEAQ. The V and J ends lost 6 bases and 5 bases respectively, with 17 bases between them. The full variable domain, rest sourced from reference TRBV7-6 and TRBJ1-6, is GAGVSQSPRYKVTKRGQDVALRCDPISGHVSLYWYRQALGQGPEFLTYFNYEAQQDKSGLPNDRFSAERPEGSISTLTIQRTEQRDSAMYRCASSARPGRDNSPLHFGNGTRLTVT.